This T cell receptor (beta chain) was retrieved from a study of blood T cell repertoires in COVID-19. The ends lost 2 bases at V and 0 bases at J; junction bases unmatched: 11. The CDR3 consists of 19 residues. CDR1 and CDR2 (germline): MNHEY, SVGEGT. Generated by immunoSEQ multiplex PCR, the TCRdb table keeps only in-frame clones and is missing some. The sample lists 150,000 to 200,000 clones, around three quarters occurring once. Sequenced input: PBMCs or T cells enriched from blood (not recorded which). This TCR came from a woman in her 50s with acute COVID-19. The chain combines TRBV6-2 or TRBV6-3 with TRBJ1-5; 9 bases are a match to TRBD1. The CDR3 DNA follows: TGTGCCAGCAGTTACACTTCAGGGACAGGGTTCCATAGCAATCAGCCCCAGCATTTT. It translates to CASSYTSGTGFHSNQPQHF.